Each of the 5 T cell receptor beta chains below was sequenced from the same sample in a study of T cell responses to AZD1222 COVID-19 vaccine. Produced via immunoSEQ multiplex PCR; TCRdb's table is partial and in-frame only. The profile shows more than 85,000 clones, 85% to 95% of them singletons. The input for sequencing was peripheral blood, taken on day 0 of AZD1222 vaccination. Receptors were obtained from an adult in good health.

The chain joins TRBV7-3 to TRBJ2-3; 8 nucleotides match TRBD2. The CDR3 runs 15 residues. The V and J ends lost 6 bases and 5 bases, in that order; junction bases with no gene match: 10. Germline CDR1 reads SGHTA; CDR2 reads FQGTGA. The chain's CDR3 is CASSVGGGRRDTQYF. The CDR3, as DNA: TGTGCCAGCAGTGTGGGCGGGGGGCGTCGAGATACGCAGTATTTT.

This clone is labeled medium-sized. V usage is TRBV27 and J usage is TRBJ1-2, with no clear D. V was cut by 6 bases and J by 8 bases, with 16 bases left in between. CDR1 is MNHEY and CDR2 is SMNVEV in the germline V gene (reference sequence). The CDR3 consists of 13 residues. The CDR3 nucleotides are TGTGCCAGCAGCCCGACCTTGGCGGGGGGCTACACCTTC. Its translation is CASSPTLAGGYTF.

The rearrangement joins TRBV27 to TRBJ1-5; TRBD1 might be the D (6 bases). Germline V gene data show CDR1 as MNHEY and CDR2 as SMNVEV (reference sequence). The CDR3 runs to 14 residues. The V end was cut by 3 bases, the J end by 6 bases, with 12 bases between. CDR3 nucleotide sequence: TGTGCCAGCAGTTTGGCAGGGGTGGCTCAGCCCCAGCATTTT. It yields the protein CASSLAGVAQPQHF.

Only one count was recorded for this clone. This chain joins TRBV7-9 and TRBJ1-2; weak D call: TRBD1 (6 bases). Trimming stripped 7 bases from V and 2 bases from J, with 17 bases between. Germline-derived CDR1 and CDR2 are SEHNR and FQNEAQ (reference sequence). The CDR3 spans 15 residues. CDR3 sequence: CASNPRGQLNYGYTF. Written as DNA, the CDR3 is TGTGCCAGCAACCCCCGAGGACAGCTCAACTATGGCTACACCTTC.

The chain has TRBV11-3 and TRBJ2-5; 15 nucleotides align to TRBD2. The CDR3 is 17 amino acids. In germline, CDR1 is SGHNT, CDR2 YENEEA. With 4 bases clipped from V and 4 bases from J, the junction kept 7 bases outside the gene matches. The CDR3 sequence: CASSSGLAGGPGETQYF. The CDR3 bases are TGTGCCAGCAGCTCCGGACTAGCGGGGGGGCCGGGAGAGACCCAGTACTTC.